This T cell receptor (beta chain) was profiled in a study of glioma-infiltrating T cells (TCRdb year 2016). About the study as a whole: TCR alpha- and beta-chain repertoires were sequenced from glioma tissue, non-neoplastic brain tissue and matched peripheral blood mononuclear cells. To measure how far tissue and blood T-cell populations diverged, each tissue-infiltrating repertoire was compared against the peripheral blood repertoire of the same patient. Three low-grade glioma patients, several primary glioblastoma patients, and three non-glioma patients who contributed non-neoplastic brain tissue made up the paired cohort. The research as a whole found: Group comparisons were based on small numbers of patients: three non-neoplastic, three low-grade glioma and seven to nine glioblastoma patients. VJ-independent divergence between tissue and blood was lower than expected in non-neoplastic patients but higher than expected in all gliomas, particularly low-grade gliomas. Very few CDR3 sequences were found to be shared between tissue and blood, and this scarcity was attributed to high CDR3 diversity and limited sampling.

TCR alpha and beta CDR3 regions were amplified with the iRepertoire nested amplicon-rescue multiplex PCR (arm-PCR) platform from RNA. The input for one-step reverse transcription and amplification was roughly 85-400 ng of either tissue mRNA or PBMC total RNA. Following bead purification, Illumina adapters were added by a secondary multiplex PCR, and libraries between 200 and 400 bp were gel-purified. Libraries carried internal 6-nucleotide barcodes used for demultiplexing. Sequencing of the libraries was done on an Illumina MiSeq using 2x220 or 2x250 nucleotide paired-end reads. Concerning the study's data processing: Paired reads were merged using FLASH 1.2.11 and aligned with BWA-MEM to the GRCh37 human genome, and TRA and TRB reads were then extracted. V and J assignment used an IMGT-derived reference of cassette sequences and CDR3 motifs that included pseudogenes. Three-frame translation of reads was performed, and productive CDR3s were defined as those with a C...FGXG motif and no stop codons. A clonotype was defined as a unique combination of a V-J cassette pair and a CDR3 amino acid sequence. Reads were filtered by Hamming distance, thresholded by each sample's sequence error rate in mapped regions. The public reads were reprocessed in TCRdb via fastp at Q25 and MiXCR, keeping in-frame beta chains. Entries that share a CDR3 protein sequence are merged under the most common genes and DNA. These V and J calls originate from TCRdb's pipeline instead of the authors' own analysis. For this sample there are over 90,000 distinct CDR3 sequences; roughly 30% appear just once. The top ten constitute about 40% of the sample.

At least ten counts were recorded for this clonotype. What antigen it recognizes has not been identified. No much larger clone exists at a distance of one base, and base qualities are not known. Cut back by 4 bases and 0 bases, the V and J ends lie 10 bases apart. The CDR3 measures 14 amino acids from cysteine to phenylalanine. The only DNA kept is the CDR3, 42 bases in frame from the first base. According to the germline V gene (reference sequence), CDR1 reads DFQATT and CDR2 reads SNEGSKA. This TCR came from a human donor with low-grade glioma or glioblastoma, undergoing nonglioma brain surgery, or in good health (not recorded which). The V and J segments used are TRBV20-1 and TRBJ1-3; perhaps TRBD1 is the D gene, with 6 bases matching. Sequencing was done on a sample of glioma tissue, nonneoplastic brain tissue, or PBMCs (not recorded which). The CDR3 protein sequence reads: CSATGHRSGNTIYF. Read as DNA, the sequence is TGCAGTGCTACGGGACACCGCTCTGGAAACACCATATATTTT.